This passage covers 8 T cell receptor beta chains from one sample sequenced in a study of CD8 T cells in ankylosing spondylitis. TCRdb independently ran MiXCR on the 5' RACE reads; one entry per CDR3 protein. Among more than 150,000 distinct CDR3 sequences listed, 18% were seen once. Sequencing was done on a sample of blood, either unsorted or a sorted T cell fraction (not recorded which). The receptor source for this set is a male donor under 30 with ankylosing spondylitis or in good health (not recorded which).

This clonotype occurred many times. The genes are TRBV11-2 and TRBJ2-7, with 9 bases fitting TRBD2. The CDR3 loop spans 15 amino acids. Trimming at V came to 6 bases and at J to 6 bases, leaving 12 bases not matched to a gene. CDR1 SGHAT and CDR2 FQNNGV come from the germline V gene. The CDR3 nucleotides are TGTGCCAGCAGTTTCGGGTCTATAGCGGGAGTCGAGCAGTACGTC. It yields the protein CASSFGSIAGVEQYV.

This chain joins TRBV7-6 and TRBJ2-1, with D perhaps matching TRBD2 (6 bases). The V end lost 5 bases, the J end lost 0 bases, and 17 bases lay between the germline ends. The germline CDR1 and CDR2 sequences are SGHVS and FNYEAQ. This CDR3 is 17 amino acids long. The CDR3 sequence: CASSPSGLSSSYNEQFF. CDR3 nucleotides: TGTGCCAGCAGCCCTTCGGGACTCTCTAGCTCCTACAATGAGCAGTTCTTC.

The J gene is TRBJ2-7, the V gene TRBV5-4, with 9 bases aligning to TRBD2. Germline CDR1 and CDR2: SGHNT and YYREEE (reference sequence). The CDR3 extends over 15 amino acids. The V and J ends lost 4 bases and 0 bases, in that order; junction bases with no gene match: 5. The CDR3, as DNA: TGTGCCAGCAGCATAGCGGGAGCGAGCTCCTACGAGCAGTACGTC. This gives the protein CASSIAGASSYEQYV.

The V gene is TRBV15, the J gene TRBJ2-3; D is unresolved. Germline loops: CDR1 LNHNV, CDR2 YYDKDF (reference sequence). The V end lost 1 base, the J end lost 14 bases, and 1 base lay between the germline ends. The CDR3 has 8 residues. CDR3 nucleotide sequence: TGTGCCACCAGCAGAGTGTATTTT. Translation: CATSRVYF. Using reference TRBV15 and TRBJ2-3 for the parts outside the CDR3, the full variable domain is DAMVIQNPRYQVTQFGKPVTLSCSQTLNHNVMYWYQQKSSQAPKLLFHYYDKDFNNEADTPDNFQSRRPNTSFCFLDIRSPGLGDTAMYLCATSRVYFGPGTRLTVL.

DNA for the CDR3: TGTGCCAGCAGCTTAGACCCTGACGGGGGCGCGAGAACCGGGGAGCTGTTTTTT. Residues: CASSLDPDGGARTGELFF. The chain is built from TRBV7-8 and TRBJ2-2; TRBD1 or TRBD2 may be the D gene (6 bases each). Germline assignment: CDR1 SGHVS and CDR2 FQNEAQ. V lost 1 base to trimming and J lost 5 bases, with 20 bases between them. The CDR3 contains 18 residues.

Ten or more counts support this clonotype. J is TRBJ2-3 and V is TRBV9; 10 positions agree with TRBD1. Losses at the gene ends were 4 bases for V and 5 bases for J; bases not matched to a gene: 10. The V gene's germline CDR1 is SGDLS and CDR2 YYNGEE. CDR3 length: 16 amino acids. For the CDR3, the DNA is TGTGCCAGCAGCCCTCGGGACAGGGGTTTTCAAGATACGCAGTATTTT. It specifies CASSPRDRGFQDTQYF.

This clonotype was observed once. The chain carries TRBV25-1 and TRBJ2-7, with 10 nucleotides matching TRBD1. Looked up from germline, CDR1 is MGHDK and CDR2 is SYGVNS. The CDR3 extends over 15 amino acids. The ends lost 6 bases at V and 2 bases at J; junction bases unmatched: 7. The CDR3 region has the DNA TGTGCCAGCAGGACAGGGGGCCTTGTTACCTACGAGCAGTACTTC. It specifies CASRTGGLVTYEQYF.

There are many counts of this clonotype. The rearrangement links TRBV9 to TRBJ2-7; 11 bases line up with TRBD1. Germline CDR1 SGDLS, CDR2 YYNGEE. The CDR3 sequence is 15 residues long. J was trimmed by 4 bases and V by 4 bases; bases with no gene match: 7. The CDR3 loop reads CASSRTGGSGYEQYF. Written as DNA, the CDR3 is TGTGCCAGCAGCCGGACAGGGGGCTCGGGGTACGAGCAGTACTTC. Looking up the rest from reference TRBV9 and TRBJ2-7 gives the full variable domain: DSGVTQTPKHLITATGQRVTLRCSPRSGDLSVYWYQQSLDQGLQFLIQYYNGEERAKGNILERFSAQQFPDLHSELNLSSLELGDSALYFCASSRTGGSGYEQYFGPGTRLTVT.